Presented here are 7 T cell receptor beta chains from one specimen sequenced in a study of OX40 agonist ivuxolimab in advanced cancers. The receptor library was made with the immunoSEQ multiplex PCR assay. The source is immuneACCESS, and TCRdb retained only in-frame sequences with V and J called. Part of the clones is not carried over; for the studies checked, unresolved V genes explain less than half of this, and the remainder is unexplained. The sample contains more than 65,000 clones, around 89% of them found a single time. Clones ranked in the top ten supply about 10% of the sample. The sequencing used CD4+ or CD8+ T cells sorted from blood, collected in a trial of the OX40 agonist ivuxolimab. The receptor source for this set is an adult with an advanced solid tumor such as melanoma, head and neck, liver or kidney cancer.

The rearrangement joins TRBV4-1 to TRBJ2-3; D not certain. The V end was cut by 4 bases, the J end by 4 bases, with 6 bases between. This CDR3 has 12 amino acids. The germline gives CDR1 MGHRA, CDR2 YSYEKL. CDR3 sequence (DNA): TGCGCCAGCAGCCCCGGGTCAGATACGCAGTATTTT. This translates into CASSPGSDTQYF.

The chain joins TRBV10-3 to TRBJ1-5, with D unresolved. CDR1 is ENHRY and CDR2 is SYGVKD in the germline V gene. CDR3 length: 12 amino acids. Between the trimmed V and J ends, which lost 4 bases and 5 bases, there was a span of 6 bases. The CDR3: CAISGGDQPQHF. The DNA for the CDR3 is TGTGCCATCAGTGGTGGGGATCAGCCCCAGCATTTT.

The gene calls are TRBV29-1 and TRBJ2-1; D perhaps matches TRBD2 (6 bases). V shed 5 bases and J shed 1 base, with 15 bases lying between them. The CDR3 totals 15 residues. The germline V gene has CDR1 SQVTM and CDR2 ANQGSEA. In nucleotides, the CDR3 is TGCAGCGTTTCCGGTGGACGGGAGTCCTACAATGAGCAGTTCTTC. It yields the protein CSVSGGRESYNEQFF.

V gene TRBV4-2 combines with J gene TRBJ1-5; D gene ambiguous. Between the trimmed V and J ends, which lost 1 base and 3 bases, there was a span of 7 bases. The CDR3 spans 14 residues. Germline CDR1 reads LGHNA; CDR2 reads YNFKEQ. The CDR3 DNA is TGTGCCAGCAGCCAAGGAACTAACAATCAGCCCCAGCATTTT. Its translation: CASSQGTNNQPQHF.

This clone has only a few counts. The chain recombines TRBV19 with TRBJ1-4, with 9 bases lining up with TRBD1. The CDR3 sequence is 14 residues long. V lost 7 bases and J lost 10; bases outside the gene matches: 10. Germline loops: CDR1 LNHDA, CDR2 SQIVND (reference sequence). CDR3 sequence (DNA): TGTGCCAGTAAAGAGGGACAGGGAGGGAGAAAACTGTTTTTT. Translation: CASKEGQGGRKLFF.

The rearrangement uses TRBV7-9 and TRBJ2-1; TRBD1 is a possible D gene (5 bases). Germline V CDR1 and CDR2: SEHNR, FQNEAQ (reference sequence). V shed 6 bases and J shed 2 bases, with 20 bases lying between them. The CDR3 is made up of 17 amino acids. CDR3 coding DNA: TGTGCCAGCAGACCGCATAATGGGGCGGTCGCCTACAATGAGCAGTTCTTC. This encodes CASRPHNGAVAYNEQFF.

This clone was seen only once. V gene TRBV25-1 combines with J gene TRBJ1-3; perhaps TRBD1 as D (5 bases). Per the germline V gene, CDR1 is MGHDK and CDR2 is SYGVNS. V lost 3 bases and J 2 bases, leaving 11 bases between the germline ends. The CDR3 runs 15 residues. CDR3 DNA sequence: TGTGCCAGCAGTGAGGGGGGGTTCACTGGAAACACCATATATTTT. Translating gives CASSEGGFTGNTIYF.